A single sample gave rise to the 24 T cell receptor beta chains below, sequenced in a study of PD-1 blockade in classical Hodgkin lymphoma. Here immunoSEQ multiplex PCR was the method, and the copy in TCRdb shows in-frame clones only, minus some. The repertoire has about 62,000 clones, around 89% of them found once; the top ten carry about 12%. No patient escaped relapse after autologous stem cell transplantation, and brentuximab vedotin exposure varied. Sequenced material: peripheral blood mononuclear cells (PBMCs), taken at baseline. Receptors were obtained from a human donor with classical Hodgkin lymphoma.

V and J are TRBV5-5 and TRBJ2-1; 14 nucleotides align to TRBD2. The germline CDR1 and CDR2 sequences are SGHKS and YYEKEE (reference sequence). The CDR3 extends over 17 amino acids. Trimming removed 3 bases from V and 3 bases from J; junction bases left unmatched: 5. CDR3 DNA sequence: TGTGCCAGCAGCTCCGGGACTAGCGGGGGACTCTACAATGAGCAGTTCTTC. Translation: CASSSGTSGGLYNEQFF.

CDR3 DNA: TGTGCCAGTAGCCACAGCGGGGGAAGTGAAAAACTGTTTTTT. It encodes CASSHSGGSEKLFF. The J gene is TRBJ1-4, the V gene TRBV19; TRBD1 is a possible D gene (5 bases). Trimming stripped 6 bases from V and 7 bases from J, with 15 bases between. CDR3 size: 14 residues. Germline loops: CDR1 LNHDA, CDR2 SQIVND (reference sequence). The full variable domain, completed using reference TRBV19 and TRBJ1-4, is DGGITQSPKYLFRKEGQNVTLSCEQNLNHDAMYWYRQDPGQGLRLIYYSQIVNDFQKGDIAEGYSVSREKKESFPLTVTSAQKNPTAFYLCASSHSGGSEKLFFGSGTQLSVL.

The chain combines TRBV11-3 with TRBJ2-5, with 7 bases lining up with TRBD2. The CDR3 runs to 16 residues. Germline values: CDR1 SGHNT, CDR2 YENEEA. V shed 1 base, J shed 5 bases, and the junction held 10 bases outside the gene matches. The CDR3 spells CASSLGAASGSETQYF. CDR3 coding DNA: TGTGCCAGCAGCTTAGGGGCCGCTAGCGGATCTGAGACCCAGTACTTC.

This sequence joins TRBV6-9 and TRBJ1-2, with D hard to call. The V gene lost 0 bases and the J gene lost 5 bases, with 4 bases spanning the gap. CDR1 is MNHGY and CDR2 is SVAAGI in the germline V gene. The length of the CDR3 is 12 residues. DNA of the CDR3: TGTGCCAGCAGTTATTCGGGGTATGGCTACACCTTC. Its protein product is CASSYSGYGYTF.

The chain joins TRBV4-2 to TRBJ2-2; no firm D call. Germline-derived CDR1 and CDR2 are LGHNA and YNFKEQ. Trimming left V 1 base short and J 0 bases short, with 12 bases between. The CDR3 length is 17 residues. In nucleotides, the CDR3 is TGTGCCAGCAGCCAAGTTCAACAGTCTACGAACACCGGGGAGCTGTTTTTT. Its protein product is CASSQVQQSTNTGELFF.

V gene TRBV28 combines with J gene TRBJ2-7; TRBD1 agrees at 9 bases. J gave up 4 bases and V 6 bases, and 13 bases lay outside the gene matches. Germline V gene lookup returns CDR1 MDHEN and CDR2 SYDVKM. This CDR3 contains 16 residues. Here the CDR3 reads CASSRRPGQGRYEQYF. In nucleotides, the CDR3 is TGTGCCAGCAGCCGAAGACCGGGACAGGGAAGATACGAGCAGTACTTC. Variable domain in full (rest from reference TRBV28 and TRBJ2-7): DVKVTQSSRYLVKRTGEKVFLECVQDMDHENMFWYRQDPGLGLRLIYFSYDVKMKEKGDIPEGYSVSREKKERFSLILESASTNQTSMYLCASSRRPGQGRYEQYFGPGTRLTVT.

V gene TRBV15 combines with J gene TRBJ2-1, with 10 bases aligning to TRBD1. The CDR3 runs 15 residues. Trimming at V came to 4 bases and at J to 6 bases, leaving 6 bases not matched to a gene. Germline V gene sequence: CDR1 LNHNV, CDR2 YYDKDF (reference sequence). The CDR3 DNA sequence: TGTGCCACCAGCAAAGACAGGGGGCCAGGCAATGAGCAGTTCTTC. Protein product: CATSKDRGPGNEQFF.

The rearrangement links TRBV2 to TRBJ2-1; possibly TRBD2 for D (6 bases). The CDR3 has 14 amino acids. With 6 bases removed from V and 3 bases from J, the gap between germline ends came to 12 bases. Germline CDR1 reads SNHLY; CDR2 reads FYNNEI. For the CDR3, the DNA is TGTGCCAGCAGCGACCGGGAGCACTACAATGAGCAGTTCTTC. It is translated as CASSDREHYNEQFF.

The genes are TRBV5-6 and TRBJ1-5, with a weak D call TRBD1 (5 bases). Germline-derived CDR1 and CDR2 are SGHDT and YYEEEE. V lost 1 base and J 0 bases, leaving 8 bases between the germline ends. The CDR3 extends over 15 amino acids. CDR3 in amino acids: CASSLSDNSNQPQHF. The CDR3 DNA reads TGTGCCAGCAGCTTGTCGGACAATAGCAATCAGCCCCAGCATTTT. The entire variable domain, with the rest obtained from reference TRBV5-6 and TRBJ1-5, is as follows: DAGVTQSPTHLIKTRGQQVTLRCSPKSGHDTVSWYQQALGQGPQFIFQYYEEEERQRGNFPDRFSGHQFPNYSSELNVNALLLGDSALYLCASSLSDNSNQPQHFGDGTRLSIL.

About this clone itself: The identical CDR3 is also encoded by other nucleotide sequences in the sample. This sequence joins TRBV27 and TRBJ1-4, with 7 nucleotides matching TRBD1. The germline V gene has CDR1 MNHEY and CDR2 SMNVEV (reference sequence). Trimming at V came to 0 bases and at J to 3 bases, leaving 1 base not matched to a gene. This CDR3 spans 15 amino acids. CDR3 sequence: CASSLSGQANEKLFF. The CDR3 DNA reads TGTGCCAGCAGTTTATCCGGACAGGCTAATGAAAAACTGTTTTTT. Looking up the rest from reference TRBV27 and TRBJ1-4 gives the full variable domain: EAQVTQNPRYLITVTGKKLTVTCSQNMNHEYMSWYRQDPGLGLRQIYYSMNVEVTDKGDVPEGYKVSRKEKRNFPLILESPSPNQTSLYFCASSLSGQANEKLFFGSGTQLSVL.

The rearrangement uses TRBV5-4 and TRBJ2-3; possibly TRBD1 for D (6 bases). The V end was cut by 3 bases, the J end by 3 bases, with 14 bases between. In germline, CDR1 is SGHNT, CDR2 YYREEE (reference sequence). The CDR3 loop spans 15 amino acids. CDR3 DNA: TGTGCCAGCAGCTACTACAGGGAAAGAACAGATACGCAGTATTTT. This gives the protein CASSYYRERTDTQYF. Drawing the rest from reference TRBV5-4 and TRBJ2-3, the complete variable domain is ETGVTQSPTHLIKTRGQQVTLRCSSQSGHNTVSWYQQALGQGPQFIFQYYREEENGRGNFPPRFSGLQFPNYSSELNVNALELDDSALYLCASSYYRERTDTQYFGPGTRLTVL.

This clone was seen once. The DNA of the CDR3 is TGTGCCAGCAGCGTAGGGGCTAGCGGGACAGAGACCCAGTACTTC. Its protein is CASSVGASGTETQYF. The chain joins TRBV9 to TRBJ2-5; TRBD2 agrees at 9 bases. Germline trimming cut 0 bases from V and 4 bases from J; bases unmatched to any gene: 4. The CDR3 sequence is 15 residues long. Germline CDR1 is SGDLS and CDR2 is YYNGEE. Looking up the rest from reference TRBV9 and TRBJ2-5 gives the full variable domain: DSGVTQTPKHLITATGQRVTLRCSPRSGDLSVYWYQQSLDQGLQFLIQYYNGEERAKGNILERFSAQQFPDLHSELNLSSLELGDSALYFCASSVGASGTETQYFGPGTRLLVL.

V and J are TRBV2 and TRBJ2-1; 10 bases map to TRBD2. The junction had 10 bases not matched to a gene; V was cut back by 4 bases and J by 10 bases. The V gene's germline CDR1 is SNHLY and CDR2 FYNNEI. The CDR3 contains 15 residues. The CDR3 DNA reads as TGTGCCAGCAGTGGGCCGGGACTAGCGCCCGGCGAGCAGTTCTTC. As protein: CASSGPGLAPGEQFF.

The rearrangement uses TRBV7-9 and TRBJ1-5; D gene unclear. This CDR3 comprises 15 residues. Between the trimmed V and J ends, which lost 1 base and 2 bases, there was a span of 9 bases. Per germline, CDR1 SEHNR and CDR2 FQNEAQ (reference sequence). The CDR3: CASSLGAGGNQPQHF. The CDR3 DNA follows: TGTGCCAGCAGCTTAGGGGCAGGAGGCAATCAGCCCCAGCATTTT.

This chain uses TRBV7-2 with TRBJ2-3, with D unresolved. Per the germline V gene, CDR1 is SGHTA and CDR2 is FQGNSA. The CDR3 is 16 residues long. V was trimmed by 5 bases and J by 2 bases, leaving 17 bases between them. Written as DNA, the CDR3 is TGTGCCAGCAGCCGACACTTGACCACCAACACAGATACGCAGTATTTT. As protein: CASSRHLTTNTDTQYF.

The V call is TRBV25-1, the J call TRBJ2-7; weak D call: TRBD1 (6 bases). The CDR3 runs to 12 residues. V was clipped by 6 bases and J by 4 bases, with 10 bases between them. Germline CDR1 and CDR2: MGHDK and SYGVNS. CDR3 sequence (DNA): TGTGCCAGCAGCCCTCAGGGGTACGAGCAGTACTTC. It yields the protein CASSPQGYEQYF.

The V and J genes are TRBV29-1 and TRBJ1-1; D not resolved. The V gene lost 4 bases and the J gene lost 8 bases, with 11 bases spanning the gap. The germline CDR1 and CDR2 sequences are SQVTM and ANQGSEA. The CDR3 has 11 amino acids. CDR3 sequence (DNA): TGCAGCGTTGGCCAGCGAGCCGAAGCTTTCTTT. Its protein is CSVGQRAEAFF.

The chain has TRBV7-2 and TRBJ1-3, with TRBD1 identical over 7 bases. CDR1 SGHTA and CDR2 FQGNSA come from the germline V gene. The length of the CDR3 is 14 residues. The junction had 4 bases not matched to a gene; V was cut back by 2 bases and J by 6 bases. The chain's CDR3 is CASSLRQGVNTIYF. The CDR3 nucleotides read TGTGCCAGCAGCTTAAGGCAGGGGGTAAACACCATATATTTT. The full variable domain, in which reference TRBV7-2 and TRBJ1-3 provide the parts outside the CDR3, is GAGVSQSPSNKVTEKGKDVELRCDPISGHTALYWYRQSLGQGLEFLIYFQGNSAPDKSGLPSDRFSAERTGGSVSTLTIQRTQQEDSAVYLCASSLRQGVNTIYFGEGSWLTVV.

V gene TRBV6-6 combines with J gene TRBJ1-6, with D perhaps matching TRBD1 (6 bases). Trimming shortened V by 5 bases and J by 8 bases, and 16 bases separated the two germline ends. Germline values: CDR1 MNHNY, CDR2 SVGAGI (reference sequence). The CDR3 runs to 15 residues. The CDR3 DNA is TGTGCCAGCAGTCAACAGGGTATAGTGGATTCACCCCTCCACTTT. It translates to CASSQQGIVDSPLHF.

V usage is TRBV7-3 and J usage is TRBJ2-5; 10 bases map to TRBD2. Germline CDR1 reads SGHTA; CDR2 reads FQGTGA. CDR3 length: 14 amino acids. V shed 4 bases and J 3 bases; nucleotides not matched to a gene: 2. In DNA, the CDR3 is TGTGCCAGCAGCTCCGGACTAGCGGAAGAGACCCAGTACTTC. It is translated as CASSSGLAEETQYF.

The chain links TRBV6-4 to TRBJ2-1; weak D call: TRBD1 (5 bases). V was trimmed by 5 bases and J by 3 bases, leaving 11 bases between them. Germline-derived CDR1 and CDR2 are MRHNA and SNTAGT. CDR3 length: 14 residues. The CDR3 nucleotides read TGTGCCAGCAGTATCGACAGCGACTACAATGAGCAGTTCTTC. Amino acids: CASSIDSDYNEQFF.

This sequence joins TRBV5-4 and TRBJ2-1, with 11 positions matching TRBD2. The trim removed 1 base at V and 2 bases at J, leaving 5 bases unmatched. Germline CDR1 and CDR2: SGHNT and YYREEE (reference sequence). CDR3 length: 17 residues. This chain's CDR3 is CASSLSSGGAAYNEQFF. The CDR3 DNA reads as TGTGCCAGCAGCTTGAGTAGCGGGGGGGCCGCCTACAATGAGCAGTTCTTC.

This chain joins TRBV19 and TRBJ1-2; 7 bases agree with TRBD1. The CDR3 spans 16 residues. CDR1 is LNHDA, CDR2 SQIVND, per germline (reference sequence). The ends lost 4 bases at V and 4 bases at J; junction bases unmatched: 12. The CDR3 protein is CASSTGTANVVYGYTF. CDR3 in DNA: TGTGCCAGTAGTACCGGGACAGCCAACGTGGTCTATGGCTACACCTTC. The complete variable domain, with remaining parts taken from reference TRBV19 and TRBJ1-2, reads DGGITQSPKYLFRKEGQNVTLSCEQNLNHDAMYWYRQDPGQGLRLIYYSQIVNDFQKGDIAEGYSVSREKKESFPLTVTSAQKNPTAFYLCASSTGTANVVYGYTFGSGTRLTVV.

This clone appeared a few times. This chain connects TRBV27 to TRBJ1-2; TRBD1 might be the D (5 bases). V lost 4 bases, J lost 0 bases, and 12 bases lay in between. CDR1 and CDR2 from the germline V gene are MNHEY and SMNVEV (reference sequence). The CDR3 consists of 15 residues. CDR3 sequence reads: CASSSLGVANYGYTF. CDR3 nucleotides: TGTGCCAGCAGTTCCCTGGGGGTAGCTAACTATGGCTACACCTTC.